This is a list of T cell receptor beta chains from one sample in a study of vaccination effects on CD4 cells after COVID-19. Generated by immunoSEQ multiplex PCR, the TCRdb table keeps only in-frame clones and is missing some. This sample has tens of thousands of clones, with just under 75% found just once. These receptors have no identified antigens. The sample was CD4+ T cells from PBMCs cultured with a peptide pool, taken before COVID-19 vaccination. The origin of the receptors is a human donor who had a prior SARS-CoV-2 infection. Each CDR3 is given with its conserved first and last residue. The D gene is left open where the match is weak. Size values are once, few and many counts, or a class for expanded clones, and some rows have none.

cdr3_length	clone_size	d_call	v_call	j_call	cdr3_aa	cdr3_nt
13	few	.	TRBV12-3/TRBV12-4	TRBJ1-5	CASGYYHNWPQHF	TGTGCCAGTGGGTACTACCACAATTGGCCCCAGCATTTT
13	.	TRBD1	TRBV29-1	TRBJ2-3	CSARQGGTDTQYF	TGCAGCGCCCGACAGGGGGGCACAGATACGCAGTATTTT
13	few	.	TRBV24-1	TRBJ2-1	CATSDPTLSEQFF	TGTGCCACCAGTGACCCCACCCTCAGTGAGCAGTTCTTC
18	.	TRBD2	TRBV9	TRBJ2-7	CASSKRGTSGRFGDEQYF	TGTGCCAGCAGCAAACGCGGGACTAGCGGGAGATTTGGAGACGAGCAGTACTTC
15	.	.	TRBV6-4	TRBJ1-4	CASSDFLGANEKLFF	TGTGCCAGCAGTGACTTTTTGGGGGCTAATGAAAAACTGTTTTTT
17	.	.	TRBV19	TRBJ1-2	CASSIDLSDSPNYGYTF	TGTGCCAGTAGTATAGATCTGTCGGACAGTCCTAACTATGGCTACACCTTC
13	.	.	TRBV20-1	TRBJ2-6	CSASGQGANVLTF	TGCAGTGCCAGTGGACAGGGGGCCAACGTCCTGACTTTC
11	few	.	TRBV12-3/TRBV12-4	TRBJ2-7	CASSAGYEQYF	TGTGCCAGCAGTGCTGGTTACGAGCAGTACTTC
15	once	TRBD1	TRBV6-5	TRBJ1-2	CASSTGGGFPLGYTF	TGTGCCAGCAGTACAGGGGGTGGATTTCCCTTGGGCTACACCTTC
14	.	.	TRBV15	TRBJ2-7	CATSRDAQGRKQYF	TGTGCCACCAGCAGAGATGCCCAGGGAAGAAAGCAGTACTTC